This T cell receptor (beta chain) was sequenced for a study of T cells in Graves' hyperthyroidism and ophthalmopathy. It was RNA transcripts that yielded the amplified TCR beta CDR3 regions. A first-round RT-PCR of the TCR CDR3 used the HTBI primer set. One entry per CDR3 protein, called by TCRdb with MiXCR from the multiplex PCR reads. Here the sample spans about 590,000 distinct CDR3 sequences, 11% to 15% being singletons. This clonotype was recorded many times. Clinical symptoms, serum thyroxine and TRAb, thyroid ultrasound and orbital computed tomography together formed the diagnostic basis. J gave up 6 bases and V 8 bases, and 8 bases lay outside the gene matches. In germline, CDR1 is MNHNS, CDR2 SASEGT. The CDR3 is 16 residues long.

Sample: blood. The V and J genes are TRBV6-1 and TRBJ2-1; 15 nucleotides align to TRBD2. The TCR originated in a woman in her late teens or twenties with Graves' ophthalmopathy. This CDR3 is CASPGLAGGTGNEQFF. In DNA, the CDR3 is TGTGCCAGCCCGGGACTAGCGGGAGGAACGGGCAATGAGCAGTTCTTC.